The 4 T cell receptor beta chains in this list originate from one sample, sequenced in a study of blood T cell repertoires in COVID-19. TCRdb's table, derived via immunoSEQ multiplex PCR, lists solely in-frame clones and lacks some. The sample consists of some 130,000 clones, around 79% of them appearing once. What was sequenced was peripheral blood. The receptors were sampled from an elderly man with acute or convalescent COVID-19.

The V gene is TRBV12-5, the J gene TRBJ1-5, with TRBD1 as a possible D gene (5 bases). This CDR3 is 14 amino acids long. V was trimmed by 3 bases and J by 1 base, leaving 7 bases between them. In germline, CDR1 is LGHNT, CDR2 FRNRAP. The CDR3 protein is CASGFGGSNQPQHF. CDR3 DNA sequence: TGTGCTAGTGGTTTTGGGGGGAGCAATCAGCCCCAGCATTTT.

The chain has TRBV6-5 and TRBJ2-7; TRBD1 aligns across 8 bases. This CDR3 is 14 amino acids long. J lost 1 base, V lost 8 bases, and 7 bases had no gene match. Germline assignment: CDR1 MNHEY and CDR2 SVGAGI. CDR3 bases: TGTGCCAGCGAAGACAGGGGCGAATCCTACGAGCAGTACTTC. Translating gives CASEDRGESYEQYF.

This clone was seen a single time. The chain couples TRBV19 to TRBJ2-1; 12 positions agree with TRBD1. V shed 6 bases, J shed 4 bases, and the junction held 7 bases outside the gene matches. Germline lookup yields CDR1 LNHDA and CDR2 SQIVND (reference sequence). The CDR3 loop spans 16 amino acids. CDR3 sequence (DNA): TGTGCCAGTAGATCCGGGGACAGGGGGCTGTACAATGAGCAGTTCTTC. Translating gives CASRSGDRGLYNEQFF.

This clone appeared a few times. This CDR3 is CASSLEEGMSQPQHF. The CDR3 DNA is TGTGCCAGCAGCTTAGAAGAGGGTATGAGTCAGCCCCAGCATTTT. The chain carries TRBV7-6 and TRBJ1-5; no clear D. Germline values: CDR1 SGHVS, CDR2 FNYEAQ. Trimming took 1 base from V and 6 from J, leaving 13 bases between them. The CDR3 has 15 amino acids.